These T cell receptor beta chains were read from a single sample in a study of vaccination effects on CD4 cells after COVID-19. The assay was immunoSEQ multiplex PCR, and TCRdb's table has in-frame clones only and misses some. The table shows about 34,000 clones, with about 80% occurring only once. Antigen specificity for these receptors is unknown. Sequenced material: CD4+ T cells from PBMCs cultured with HCoV-OC43 spike peptides, taken before COVID-19 vaccination. These receptors all come from a human donor who received a COVID-19 vaccine. CDR3s include the opening cysteine and the closing phenylalanine or tryptophan. A D gene is named only where the DNA matches it firmly. Rows may omit the clone size; those that give it use once, few, many or a size class.

v_gene	abundance	j_gene	d_gene	CDR3nt	CDR3aa
TRBV4-3	.	TRBJ2-7	.	TGCGCCAGCAGCCAAGAGGGGTCCGGGGTCGAGCAGTACTTC	CASSQEGSGVEQYF
TRBV6-5	.	TRBJ1-4	.	TGTGCCAGCAGTTATACCGAGACAGGACGGGAAAAACTGTTTTTT	CASSYTETGREKLFF
TRBV6-5	.	TRBJ1-6	TRBD1	TGTGCCAGCAGTACCGCAGGGGGCAATTCACCCCTCCACTTT	CASSTAGGNSPLHF
TRBV28	.	TRBJ2-7	.	TGTGCCAGCAATCTACACGGAACCTACGAGCAGTACTTC	CASNLHGTYEQYF
TRBV6-2/TRBV6-3	.	TRBJ1-2	TRBD1	TGTGCCAGCAGTTGGGCAGGGGGCGGTTATGGCTACACCTTC	CASSWAGGGYGYTF
TRBV3-1/TRBV3-2	.	TRBJ1-1	.	TGTGCCAGCACGCTCAGGCTGAACACTGAAGCTTTCTTT	CASTLRLNTEAFF
TRBV4-1	few	TRBJ1-5	.	TGCGCCAGCAGCCAACCCCTGGGCAATCAGCCCCAGCATTTT	CASSQPLGNQPQHF
TRBV5-6	.	TRBJ1-2	.	TGTGCCAGCAGCTTGGCTCCAGGCGCCCTGGCGGGGGGCTACACCTTC	CASSLAPGALAGGYTF
TRBV9	.	TRBJ2-5	TRBD2	TGTGCCAGCAGCGTAGCTGGGACTAAAGAGACCCAGTACTTC	CASSVAGTKETQYF
TRBV5-1	.	TRBJ2-1	.	TGCGCCAGCAGCTTGGGAGACCACCTTTCCAAGGAGCAGTTCTTC	CASSLGDHLSKEQFF
TRBV6-5	.	TRBJ1-1	TRBD1	TGTGCCAGCAGCCTGGGGGGACAGGGGAACTCGGGGGCTTTCTTT	CASSLGGQGNSGAFF
TRBV27	.	TRBJ2-5	.	TGTGCCAGCGGGGGGGCCTCGGAGACCCAGTACTTC	CASGGASETQYF
TRBV7-9	few	TRBJ1-2	.	TGTGCCAGCAGCTCTAACTATGGCTACACCTTC	CASSSNYGYTF
TRBV5-4	.	TRBJ1-2	.	TGTGCCAGCAGCTGGGACGCTTGGGAGGGTGGCTCTAAGGGCTACACCTTC	CASSWDAWEGGSKGYTF
TRBV6-5	.	TRBJ2-2	TRBD2	TGTGCCAGCACCCCAGCGGGGCGCTACACCGGGGAGCTGTTTTTT	CASTPAGRYTGELFF
TRBV28	.	TRBJ1-3	.	TGTGCCAGCAGTTTATATGCAGGACACGGCTCTGGAAACACCATATATTTT	CASSLYAGHGSGNTIYF